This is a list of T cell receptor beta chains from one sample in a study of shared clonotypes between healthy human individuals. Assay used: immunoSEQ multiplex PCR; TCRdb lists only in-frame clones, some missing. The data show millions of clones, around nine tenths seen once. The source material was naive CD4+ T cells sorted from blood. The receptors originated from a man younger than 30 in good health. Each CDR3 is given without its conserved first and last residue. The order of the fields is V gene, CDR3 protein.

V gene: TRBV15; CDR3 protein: ATSQDGDSGNTIY
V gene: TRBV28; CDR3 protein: ASRQGGVNTEAF
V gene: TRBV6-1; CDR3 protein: ASSEPGSSYEQY
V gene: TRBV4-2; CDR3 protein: ASASAGTLYGYT
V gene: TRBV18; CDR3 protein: ASSPPMNTEAF
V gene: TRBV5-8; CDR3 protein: ASSLEGASYNEQF
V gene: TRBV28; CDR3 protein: ASRGTSGGEQF
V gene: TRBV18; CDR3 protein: ASSASGTAETQY
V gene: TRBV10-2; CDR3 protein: ASSGQGAYGYT
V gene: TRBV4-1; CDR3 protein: ASSQSGQGNEKLF
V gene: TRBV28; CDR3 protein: ASSRDRLFQRTSGELF
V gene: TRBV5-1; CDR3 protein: ASSLEGATNEKLF
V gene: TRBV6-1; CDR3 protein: ASSERTYTTDTQY
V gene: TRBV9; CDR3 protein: ASSVVGPWDTEAF
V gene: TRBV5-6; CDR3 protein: ASSLVSRSSYEQY
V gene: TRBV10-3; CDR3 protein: AISVDPLYGYT
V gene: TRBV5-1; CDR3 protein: ASSPGQGLYEQY
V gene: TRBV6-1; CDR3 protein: ASRGGPLRTEAF
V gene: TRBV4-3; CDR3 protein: ASSQEAGGAQY
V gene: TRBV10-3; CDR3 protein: AISGQNEQF
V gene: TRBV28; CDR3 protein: ASSSPGTGSYNEQF
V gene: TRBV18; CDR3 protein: ASSSRGQAPNTEAF
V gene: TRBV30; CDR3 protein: AYLRGGKNYGYT
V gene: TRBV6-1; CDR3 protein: ASSGIAGQGDTDTQY
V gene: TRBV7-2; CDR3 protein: ASSLARAALSSGNTIY
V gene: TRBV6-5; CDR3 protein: ASSYPSGGELF
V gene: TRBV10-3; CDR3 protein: ATRQSITGELF
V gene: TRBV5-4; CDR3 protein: ASSPFRTGKTDTQY
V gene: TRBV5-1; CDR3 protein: ASSPLAGGGEQY
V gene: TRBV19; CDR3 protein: ASSRNSLNTEAF
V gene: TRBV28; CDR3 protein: ATQGGLGQKLF
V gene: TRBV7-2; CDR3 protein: ASSPREGLNTEAF
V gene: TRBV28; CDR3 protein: ASLDYSTDTQY
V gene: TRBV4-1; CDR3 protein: ASSQDFPTGGQSYEQY
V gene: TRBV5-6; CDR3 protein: ASSFRVSGISYEQY
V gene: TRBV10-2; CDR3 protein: ASSGGAGQPQH
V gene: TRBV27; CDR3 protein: ASRQQGSRYGYT
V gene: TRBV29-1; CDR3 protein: SGSTGGSTGELF
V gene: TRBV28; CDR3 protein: ASSRTGGASGRNEQF
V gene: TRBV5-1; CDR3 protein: ASSQGLTGGGPDTQY
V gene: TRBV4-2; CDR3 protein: ASSQERAQY
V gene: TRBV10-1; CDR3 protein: ASSRAGVPNEQF
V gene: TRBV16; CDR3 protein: ASSLQVNDEQY
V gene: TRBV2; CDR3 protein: ASRDSGSMGVWQF
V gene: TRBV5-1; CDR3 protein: ASTATQGKETQY
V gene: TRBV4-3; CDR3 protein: ASSQDLEGTMD
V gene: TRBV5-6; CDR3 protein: ASSPGHSNQPQH
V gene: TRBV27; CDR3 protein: ASSGQGSNYGYT
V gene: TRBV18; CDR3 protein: ASAPSRGAPIEPEQY
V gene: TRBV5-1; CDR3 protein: ASRAGDRNEQF
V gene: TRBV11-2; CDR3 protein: ASNPGAVNSPLH
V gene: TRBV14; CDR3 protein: ASSQVRGGGWTGELF
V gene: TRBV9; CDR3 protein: ASSKDLTGGSYNEQF